Sequencing of this T cell receptor (beta chain) was carried out in a study of blood T cell repertoires in COVID-19 (dated by TCRdb to between 2020 and 2021). Broadly, across the study: Samples from collaborators originated in the United States, Italy and Spain and spanned both the acute and convalescent phases of COVID-19. The material from the prospective study consisted of cDNA or gDNA derived from T cells, B-cell-depleted T cells, or PBMCs. Where available, HLA class I and class II types were obtained from metadata supplied by the sample provider rather than from assay-based typing. The repertoires were made available in a free public database intended to serve as a resource for research on the immune response to SARS-CoV-2. Deeply sampled blood TCRbeta repertoires from subjects exposed to, actively infected with, or recovered from COVID-19 were included in the dataset. Samples came from the ongoing ImmuneRACE study (first 160 participants) plus 1,254 subjects from 6 global collaborators. Nearly every sample came with metadata listing a de-identified subject ID, COVID-19 status, age in years and sex.

This clone was detected only once. Its specific antigen is unknown. The sample holds no much larger clone one base away, and base qualities are not on file. The immunoSEQ Assay, a bias-controlled multiplex PCR, was used to amplify TCRbeta CDR3 regions from genomic DNA. The authors processed their data as follows. The number of nucleated cells in each sample was estimated from the amplification of reference gene primers within the assay. Sequence reads were collapsed and filtered to measure the absolute abundance of every unique TCRbeta CDR3 rearrangement. For each sample, productive Simpson clonality was calculated as the square root of Simpson's diversity index across productive rearrangements. TCRdb limited this immuneACCESS table to in-frame rearrangements with V and J called. A share of clones is missing; checked studies link under half to unresolved V genes, and the rest is unexplained. The DNA was the basis for D and trimming; V, J and clone size are from that table. The sample has about 240,000 clones on record, 85% to 90% of them singletons. Together, the top ten hold around 0.91% of the sample.

The CDR3 runs 16 amino acids, cysteine and phenylalanine included. Just CDR3 DNA is preserved here, 48 bases in frame from base 1. CDR1 and CDR2 are drawn from the germline V gene (reference sequence): MNHEY, SMNVEV. The V end loses 2 bases and the J end loses 4 bases, and a stretch of 15 bases separates them. Samples from volunteer blood donors who had recovered from COVID-19 were contributed by a second Seattle source. Collaborating institutions collected whole blood in K2EDTA tubes following their own protocols. For TCRbeta analysis, collaborator samples were shipped as frozen whole blood, as isolated PBMCs, or as DNA extracted from either sample type. General conclusions and limits of the study: Clinical and demographic metadata were provided uncurated, with the amount varying by source and participant.

In this chain, TRBV27 is recombined with TRBJ1-5; confidence is insufficient to name the D gene. This receptor was identified in a woman in her thirties or forties who had recovered from COVID-19. The sequenced material came from peripheral blood. The CDR3 amino acid sequence is: CASSLVGGNLNQPQHF. The sequenced DNA: TGTGCCAGCAGTTTAGTAGGCGGCAACCTTAATCAGCCCCAGCATTTT.